This T cell receptor (beta chain) is drawn from a study of blood T cell repertoires in COVID-19. Seattle-derived patients entered the study during active infection and were followed longitudinally. With 0 bases clipped from V and 3 bases from J, the junction kept 13 bases outside the gene matches. The CDR3 has 20 residues. Germline values: CDR1 WNHNN, CDR2 SYGVQD (reference sequence). Data came from immunoSEQ multiplex PCR; TCRdb stores just in-frame clones and leaves some out. Altogether about 480,000 clones are present, 75% to 90% being singletons, with the ten largest covering around 0.92%. The chain employs TRBV10-1 and TRBJ2-7, with 14 bases lining up with TRBD2. The sequencing sample was made of peripheral blood. This sequence originates from a man aged 18-30 years with COVID-19, enrolled during active disease. The CDR3 DNA is TGCGCCAGCAGTGAGTCGACTCCGGGACTAGCGGGGGCCGTTATCTACGAGCAGTACTTC. This gives the protein CASSESTPGLAGAVIYEQYF.